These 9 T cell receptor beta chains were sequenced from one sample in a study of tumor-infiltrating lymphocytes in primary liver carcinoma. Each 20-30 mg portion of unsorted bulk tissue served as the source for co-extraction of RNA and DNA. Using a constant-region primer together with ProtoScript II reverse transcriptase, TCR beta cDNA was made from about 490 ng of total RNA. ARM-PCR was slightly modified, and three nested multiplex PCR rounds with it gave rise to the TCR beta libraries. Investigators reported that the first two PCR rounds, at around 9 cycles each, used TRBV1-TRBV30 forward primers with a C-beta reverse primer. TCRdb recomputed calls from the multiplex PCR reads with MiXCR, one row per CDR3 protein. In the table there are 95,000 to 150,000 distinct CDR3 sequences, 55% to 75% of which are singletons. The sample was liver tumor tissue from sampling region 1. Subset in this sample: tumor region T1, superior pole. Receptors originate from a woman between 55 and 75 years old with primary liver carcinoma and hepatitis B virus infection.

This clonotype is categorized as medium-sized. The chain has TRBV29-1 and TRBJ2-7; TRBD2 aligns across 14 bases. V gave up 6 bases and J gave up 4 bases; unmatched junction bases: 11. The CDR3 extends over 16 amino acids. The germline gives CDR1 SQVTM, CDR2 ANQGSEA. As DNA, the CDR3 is TGCAGCGTGAACCAGGGACTAGCGGGAGTGTTATACGAGCAGTACTTC. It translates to CSVNQGLAGVLYEQYF.

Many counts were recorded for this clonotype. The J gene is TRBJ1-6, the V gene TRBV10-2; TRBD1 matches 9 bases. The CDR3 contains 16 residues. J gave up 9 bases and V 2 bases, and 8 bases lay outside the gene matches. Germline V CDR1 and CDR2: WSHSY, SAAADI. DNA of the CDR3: TGCGCCAGCAGTGAGCCCCCACAGGGGGCGAGTTCACCCCTCCACTTT. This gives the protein CASSEPPQGASSPLHF.

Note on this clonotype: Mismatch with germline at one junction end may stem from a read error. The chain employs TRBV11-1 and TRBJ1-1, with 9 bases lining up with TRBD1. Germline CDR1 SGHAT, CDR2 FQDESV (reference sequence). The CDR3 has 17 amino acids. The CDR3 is CASSHRDRVLGFSDASF. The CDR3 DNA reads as TGTGCCAGCAGCCACCGGGACAGGGTCTTAGGTTTTTCCGATGCTTCCTTT.

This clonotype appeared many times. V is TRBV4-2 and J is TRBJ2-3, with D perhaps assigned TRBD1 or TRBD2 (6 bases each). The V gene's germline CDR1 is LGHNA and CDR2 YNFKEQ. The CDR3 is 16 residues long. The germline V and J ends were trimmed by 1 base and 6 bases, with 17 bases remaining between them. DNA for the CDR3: TGTGCCAGCAGCCAAGGCGAGGCGTGGGGGGCCGATACGCAGTATTTT. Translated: CASSQGEAWGADTQYF.

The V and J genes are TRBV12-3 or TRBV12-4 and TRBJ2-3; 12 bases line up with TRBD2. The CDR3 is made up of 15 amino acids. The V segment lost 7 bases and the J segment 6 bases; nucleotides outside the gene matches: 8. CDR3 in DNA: TGTGCCAGCATGACTAGCGGGAGAGGTGCGGATACGCAGTATTTT. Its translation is CASMTSGRGADTQYF.

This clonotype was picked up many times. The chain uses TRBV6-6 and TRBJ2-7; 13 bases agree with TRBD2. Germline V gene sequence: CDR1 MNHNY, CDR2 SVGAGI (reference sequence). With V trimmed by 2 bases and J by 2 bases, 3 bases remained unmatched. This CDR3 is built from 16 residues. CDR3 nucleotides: TGTGCCAGCAGTTACATACTAGCGGGAGGGCCCTACGAGCAGTACTTC. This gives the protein CASSYILAGGPYEQYF.

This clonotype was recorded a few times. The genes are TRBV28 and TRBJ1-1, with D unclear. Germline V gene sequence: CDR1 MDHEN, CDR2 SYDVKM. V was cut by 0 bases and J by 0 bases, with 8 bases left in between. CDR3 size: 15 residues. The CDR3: CASSLWGSLNTEAFF. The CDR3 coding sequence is TGTGCCAGCAGTTTATGGGGCAGTTTGAACACTGAAGCTTTCTTT. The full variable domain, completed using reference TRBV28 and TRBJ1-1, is DVKVTQSSRYLVKRTGEKVFLECVQDMDHENMFWYRQDPGLGLRLIYFSYDVKMKEKGDIPEGYSVSREKKERFSLILESASTNQTSMYLCASSLWGSLNTEAFFGQGTRLTVV.

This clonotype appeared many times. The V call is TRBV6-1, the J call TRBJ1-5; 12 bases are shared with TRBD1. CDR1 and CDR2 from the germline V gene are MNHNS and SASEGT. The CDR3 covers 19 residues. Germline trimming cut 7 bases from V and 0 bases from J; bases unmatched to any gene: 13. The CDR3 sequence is CASTPKRGQGAVSNQPQHF. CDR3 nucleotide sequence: TGTGCCAGCACCCCCAAGAGGGGACAGGGGGCCGTTAGCAATCAGCCCCAGCATTTT.

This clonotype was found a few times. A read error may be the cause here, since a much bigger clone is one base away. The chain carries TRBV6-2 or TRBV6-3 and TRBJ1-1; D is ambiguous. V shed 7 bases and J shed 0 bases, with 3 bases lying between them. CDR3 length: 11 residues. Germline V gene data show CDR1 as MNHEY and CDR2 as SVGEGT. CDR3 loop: CASKVNTEAFF. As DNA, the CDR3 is TGTGCCAGCAAGGTGAACACTGAAGCTTTCTTT.